This T cell receptor beta chain was captured in a study of technical replicates of blood from a few donors. Germline assignment: CDR1 SEHNR and CDR2 FQNEAQ (reference sequence). The CDR3 length is 17 residues. V dropped 1 base and J dropped 0 bases, with 15 bases sitting between them. TCRdb's copy holds only in-frame clones and misses some; the assay was immunoSEQ multiplex PCR. The sample has 70,000 to 95,000 clones, 97% seen once. V and J are TRBV7-9 and TRBJ1-2; tentatively, D is TRBD1 (5 bases). Sequenced: T cells isolated from PBMCs. This TCR came from a human donor in good health. The CDR3 bases are TGTGCCAGCAGCTTAGATTTAGCAGGGCCTACTAACTATGGCTACACCTTC. Protein sequence: CASSLDLAGPTNYGYTF.